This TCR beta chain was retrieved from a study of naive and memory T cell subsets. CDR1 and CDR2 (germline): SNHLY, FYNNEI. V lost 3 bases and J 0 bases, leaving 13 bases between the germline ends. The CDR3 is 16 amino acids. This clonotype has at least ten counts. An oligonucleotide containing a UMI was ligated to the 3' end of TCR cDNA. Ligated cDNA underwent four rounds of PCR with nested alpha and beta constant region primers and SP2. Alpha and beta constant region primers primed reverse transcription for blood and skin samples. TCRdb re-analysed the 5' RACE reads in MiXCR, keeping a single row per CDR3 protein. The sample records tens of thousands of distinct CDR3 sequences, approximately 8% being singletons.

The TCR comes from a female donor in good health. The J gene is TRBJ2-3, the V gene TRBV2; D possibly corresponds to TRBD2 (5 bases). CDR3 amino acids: CASSDSPSTSTDTQYF. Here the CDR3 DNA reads TGTGCCAGCAGTGATTCGCCTAGCACCAGCACAGATACGCAGTATTTT.